A selection of T cell receptor beta chains follows, all from one sample in a study of control samples from healthy donors and cancer patients. Profiled with immunoSEQ multiplex PCR; TCRdb holds only in-frame clones, not every one. The data contain roughly 150,000 clones, roughly 90% of them singletons. Sequenced: blood. Receptors originate from a man aged 25-45 years in good health. Each CDR3 is given with its conserved first and last residue. A D gene is named only where the DNA matches it firmly. Size is stated for part of the rows, as once, few or many counts, or as a class when the clone is expanded.

size	D	V	J	DNA	CDR3
-	TRBD1	TRBV10-3	TRBJ2-5	TGTGCCATCAGGGCGACAGGGGTAGAGACCCAGTACTTC	CAIRATGVETQYF
few	-	TRBV9	TRBJ1-5	TGTGCCAGCAGTGTCTCGGGGGGATACAATCAGCCCCAGCATTTT	CASSVSGGYNQPQHF
-	-	TRBV19	TRBJ2-1	TGTGCCAGTAGTCCCCTAGCTTACAATGAGCAGTTCTTC	CASSPLAYNEQFF
-	-	TRBV11-3	TRBJ2-6	TGTGCCAGCAGCCGGGTTGGGGTTTCTGGGGCCAACGTCCTGACTTTC	CASSRVGVSGANVLTF
-	-	TRBV20-1	TRBJ1-5	TGCAGTGCTAGTTTAGGCAATACAGGTTCAGATCAGCCCCAGCATTTT	CSASLGNTGSDQPQHF
-	-	TRBV9	TRBJ2-3	TGTGCCAGCAGCGTAGGGGGCGGTAGCACAGATACGCAGTATTTT	CASSVGGGSTDTQYF
-	-	TRBV24-1	TRBJ2-1	TGTGCCACCAGTGAGCACTACAATGAGCAGTTCTTC	CATSEHYNEQFF
-	TRBD2	TRBV4-2	TRBJ2-5	TGTGCCAGCAGCCAAGCCATAGCGGGAGGGCCCCAAGAGACCCAGTACTTC	CASSQAIAGGPQETQYF
-	TRBD1	TRBV6-6	TRBJ1-4	TGTGCCAGCAGTGACTCATGGACAGGGAATGAAAAACTGTTTTTT	CASSDSWTGNEKLFF
-	-	TRBV7-2	TRBJ2-4	TGTGCCAGCAGCTTAGGTCTGGGTTCCTTAGCCAAAAACATTCAGTACTTC	CASSLGLGSLAKNIQYF
-	TRBD2	TRBV7-3	TRBJ2-3	TGTGCCAGCAGCGCGGGACTAGCGGGGGGGTCAGATACGCAGTATTTT	CASSAGLAGGSDTQYF
-	-	TRBV9	TRBJ1-5	TGTGCCAGCACAGGACCGACCTGCCGGGACCCCGGTCAGCCCCAGCATTTT	CASTGPTCRDPGQPQHF
-	-	TRBV4-3	TRBJ1-3	TGCGCCAGCAGCCAAGATCCGTTGGGGAGCTCTGGAAACACCATATATTTT	CASSQDPLGSSGNTIYF
few	-	TRBV9	TRBJ2-3	TGTGCCAGCAGCGGGGACTCACTAAGCACAGATACGCAGTATTTT	CASSGDSLSTDTQYF
once	TRBD1	TRBV6-2/TRBV6-3	TRBJ1-2	TGTGCCAGCAGTCAACAGGGGACAGGCTACACCTTC	CASSQQGTGYTF
-	-	TRBV27	TRBJ2-1	TGTGCCAGCAGGCTTCTAAGCTCCTACAATGAGCAGTTCTTC	CASRLLSSYNEQFF
once	-	TRBV6-5	TRBJ2-2	TGTGCCAGCCAGAAGCGATTTAACACCGGGGAGCTGTTTTTT	CASQKRFNTGELFF
-	TRBD1	TRBV4-3	TRBJ1-2	TGCGCCAGCAGCCAAGAATCGGGACAGGGATTAAGAGGCTACACCTTC	CASSQESGQGLRGYTF
-	-	TRBV19	TRBJ2-7	TGTGCCAGTAGTATAGCGGGTTTTAGAAGCTCCTACGAGCAGTACTTC	CASSIAGFRSSYEQYF
-	TRBD2	TRBV5-8	TRBJ2-7	TGTGCCAGCAGCTTGGCCCCGGAGGGAAGGCGGGAGTTTGGGTCCGAGCAGTACTTC	CASSLAPEGRREFGSEQYF
-	TRBD1	TRBV5-1	TRBJ2-5	TGCGCCAGCAGCTTCCGGACAGGGTGGGAGACCCAGTACTTC	CASSFRTGWETQYF
-	-	TRBV11-2	TRBJ2-1	TGTGCCAGCAGCTCGGCCCCGGATCCCTACAATGAGCAGTTCTTC	CASSSAPDPYNEQFF
-	-	TRBV7-2	TRBJ1-3	TGTGCCAGCAGCTTAAGTGACGGGCGGACCTTCTCTGGAAACACCATATATTTT	CASSLSDGRTFSGNTIYF
-	-	TRBV11-1	TRBJ2-3	TGTGCCAGCAGCTTTAACCCGGGTAGGAATACAGATACGCAGTATTTT	CASSFNPGRNTDTQYF
-	TRBD1	TRBV6-1	TRBJ1-2	TGTGCCAGCAGTGAAGCGACAGGGGTCTATGGCTACACCTTC	CASSEATGVYGYTF
-	TRBD1	TRBV25-1	TRBJ2-7	TGTGCCAGCAGTGGAACGACAGGGAGCGATTCCTACGAGCAGTACTTC	CASSGTTGSDSYEQYF
once	TRBD1	TRBV28	TRBJ2-4	TGTGCCAGCAGCTGGGCGGGACAGGAAAAAAACATTCAGTACTTC	CASSWAGQEKNIQYF
-	TRBD1	TRBV7-2	TRBJ1-6	TGTGCCAGCAGCTCAAGGGGGACAGGGAATTCACCCCTCCACTTT	CASSSRGTGNSPLHF
-	TRBD2	TRBV9	TRBJ2-5	TGTGCCAGCAGCACCCCTAGCGGAAACCAAGAGACCCAGTACTTC	CASSTPSGNQETQYF
-	-	TRBV29-1	TRBJ1-4	TGCAGCGTCACGGCCTTAAAGGAGAATGAAAAACTGTTTTTT	CSVTALKENEKLFF
-	TRBD2	TRBV7-2	TRBJ2-5	TGTGCCAGCAGCCGCGAGATAGCGGGGGGAACCGCGACCCAGTACTTC	CASSREIAGGTATQYF